One and the same sample provided the 27 T cell receptor beta chains below, sequenced in a study of blood T cells in healthy people across ages (dated by TCRdb to between 2015 and 2017). The method was 5' RACE. The sequencer listed for this sample is Illumina HiSeq 2500. A second roughly 7 to 12 cycle PCR used a sample-barcoded 5' primer and a J-beta primer mix. TCRdb itself trimmed the public reads at Q25 with fastp, ran MiXCR and retained productive beta chains. Every CDR3 protein is listed once, alongside the most common genes and DNA of its rows. This sample is represented by roughly 680,000 distinct CDR3 sequences; 45% to 60% of them were singletons. The ten largest clonotypes hold roughly 13% of the sample. The sequencing input was blood. Source of these receptors: a woman older than 75 in good health.

CDR3 DNA sequence: TGTGCCAGCAGCTTCCAACTAGTATCCAATGAGCAGTACTTC. As protein: CASSFQLVSNEQYF. The gene calls are TRBV9 and TRBJ2-5; tentatively, D is TRBD2 (5 bases). V was cut by 4 bases and J by 11 bases, with 21 bases left in between. The CDR3 covers 14 residues. CDR1 SGDLS and CDR2 YYNGEE come from the germline V gene.

This clonotype was recorded at least ten times. V gene TRBV3-1 combines with J gene TRBJ2-5; unclear D gene. The CDR3 is 13 residues long. V was trimmed by 4 bases and J by 1 base, leaving 7 bases between them. The germline CDR1 and CDR2 sequences are LGHDT and YNNKEL (reference sequence). The CDR3 spells CASSRVAQETQYF. The CDR3 region has the DNA TGTGCCAGCAGCCGTGTAGCCCAAGAGACCCAGTACTTC.

This clonotype was seen a single time. A much bigger clone sits one base away, suggesting this may be a read error. The J gene is TRBJ2-5, the V gene TRBV6-6, with D unresolved. Near its end, the DNA agrees better with TRBJ2-7, so the J call may be wrong. The CDR3 totals 11 residues. The germline V gene has CDR1 MNHNY and CDR2 SVGAGI (reference sequence). CDR3 region: CASSYFCEQYF. In DNA, the CDR3 is TGTGCCAGCAGTTACTTCTGCGAGCAGTACTTC.

This chain connects TRBV30 to TRBJ2-6; D may be TRBD2 (5 bases). This CDR3 comprises 12 residues. CDR1 is GTSNPN, CDR2 SVGIG, per germline (reference sequence). The V end was cut by 7 bases, the J end by 3 bases, with 7 bases between. The CDR3 loop reads CAYGVGANVLTF. The CDR3 DNA is TGTGCCTACGGGGTTGGGGCCAACGTCCTGACTTTC.

On this clonotype: This sequence may be a read error, since a much larger clone differs from it by one base. The DNA of the CDR3 is TGTGCCAGCTCCCAACAGGGGGCATCCTGCAATGAGCAGTTCTTC. It codes for CASSQQGASCNEQFF. The rearrangement links TRBV18 to TRBJ2-1, with 9 bases identical to TRBD1. CDR1 KGHSH and CDR2 LQKENI come from the germline V gene. The CDR3 has 15 amino acids.

This clonotype was detected only a few times. The rearrangement joins TRBV20-1 to TRBJ2-1, with 7 bases that match TRBD2. The V segment lost 6 bases and the J segment 10 bases; nucleotides outside the gene matches: 12. The CDR3 contains 13 residues. CDR1 is DFQATT and CDR2 is SNEGSKA in the germline V gene (reference sequence). The CDR3 loop reads CSATKGGRNEQFF. CDR3 DNA sequence: TGCAGTGCGACAAAGGGAGGGAGGAACGAGCAGTTCTTC.

J is TRBJ2-3 and V is TRBV5-1; D is unresolved. The CDR3 spans 16 residues. The V gene's germline CDR1 is SGHRS and CDR2 YFSETQ. The V and J ends lost 1 base and 2 bases respectively, with 14 bases between them. CDR3 bases: TGCGCCAGCAGCTTGTCCGGCAACTTCAACACAGATACGCAGTATTTT. Amino acid sequence: CASSLSGNFNTDTQYF.

The chain is built from TRBV7-2 and TRBJ1-2; weak D call: TRBD1 (6 bases). There are 15 residues in the CDR3. Germline V gene sequence: CDR1 SGHTA, CDR2 FQGNSA. V was shortened by 0 bases and J by 0 bases, with 8 bases between the two germline ends. The CDR3 DNA follows: TGTGCCAGCAGCTTAGCACAGGGAGCTAACTATGGCTACACCTTC. It encodes CASSLAQGANYGYTF.

The CDR3 region is CASSPARDYYEQYF. The CDR3 coding sequence is TGTGCCAGCTCACCAGCCCGAGACTACTACGAGCAGTACTTC. V usage is TRBV18 and J usage is TRBJ2-7; D may be TRBD2 (5 bases). The germline CDR1 and CDR2 sequences are KGHSH and LQKENI. Trimming cost V 2 bases and J 3 bases, with 11 bases left between them. The length of the CDR3 is 14 residues.

Comment on this clonotype: Given a much more abundant clone one base away, this may be a read error. For the CDR3, the DNA is TGCGCCAACAGCAATGGACTATCGGAGACCCAGTACTTC. Its protein product is CANSNGLSETQYF. The V call is TRBV5-1, the J call TRBJ2-5, with D maybe TRBD2 (6 bases). The CDR3 length is 13 residues. CDR1 and CDR2 (germline): SGHRS, YFSETQ.

V and J are TRBV2 and TRBJ2-1, with 11 nucleotides matching TRBD1. The end of the DNA aligns better with TRBJ2-7, so the J call may be wrong. The CDR3 length is 17 residues. Germline CDR1 reads SNHLY; CDR2 reads FYNNEI. CDR3 sequence: CASSDFRTGGGYNEQYF. Written as DNA, the CDR3 is TGTGCCAGCAGTGACTTCCGGACAGGGGGCGGTTACAATGAGCAGTACTTC.

Note on this clonotype: This may arise from a read error, as a much more abundant clone is one base away. This chain joins TRBV10-3 and TRBJ2-7; 9 nucleotides match TRBD2. Trimming took 3 bases from V and 7 from J; bases not matched to a gene: 10. The CDR3 is 15 residues long. Germline assignment: CDR1 ENHRY and CDR2 SYGVKD. The DNA for the CDR3 is TGTGCCATCAGTGAAGGCGGGAGGGCCTACAATGAGCAGTACTTC. Translated, it gives CAISEGGRAYNEQYF.

The chain joins TRBV6-1 to TRBJ2-1; 8 nucleotides align to TRBD2. Trimming removed 2 bases from V and 7 bases from J; junction bases left unmatched: 10. The CDR3 extends over 16 amino acids. CDR1 is MNHNS, CDR2 SASEGT, per germline. The CDR3 region is CASSELSGGNPNEQFF. In nucleotides, the CDR3 is TGTGCCAGCAGTGAATTGAGCGGGGGTAACCCTAATGAGCAGTTCTTC.

This clonotype was counted at least ten times. V is TRBV12-3 or TRBV12-4 and J is TRBJ1-2; possibly TRBD1 for D (5 bases). V was clipped by 3 bases and J by 7 bases, with 21 bases between them. The CDR3 has 16 amino acids. CDR3 DNA: TGTGCCAGCAGTTTGGCTAGACCGACGGGGCGGGCTGGCTACACCTTC. Translating it yields CASSLARPTGRAGYTF.

As for this clonotype: A read error is possible here, since a much larger clone lies one base away. The chain employs TRBV12-3 or TRBV12-4 and TRBJ2-1; D perhaps matches TRBD1 (6 bases). V gave up 8 bases and J gave up 3 bases, with 14 bases separating them. The CDR3 spans 14 residues. The CDR3 coding sequence is TGTGCCAGCGGTACAAACAGGGTCTACAATGAGCAGTTCTTC. This translates into CASGTNRVYNEQFF.

The V gene is TRBV11-2, the J gene TRBJ2-1, with D possibly being TRBD2 (7 bases). V was shortened by 5 bases and J by 4 bases, with 15 bases between the two germline ends. The CDR3 is 15 amino acids. The germline gives CDR1 SGHAT, CDR2 FQNNGV. In DNA form, the CDR3 reads TGTGCCAGCAGCCCACGGGGGGCGGAATACAATGAGCAGTTCTTC. Protein sequence: CASSPRGAEYNEQFF.

This chain joins TRBV4-2 and TRBJ2-1, with D perhaps TRBD2 (6 bases). This CDR3 contains 16 residues. V lost 4 bases, J lost 2 bases, and 15 bases lay in between. The germline CDR1 and CDR2 sequences are LGHNA and YNFKEQ. In DNA, the CDR3 is TGTGCCAGCAGCCGAGGTCCCAGCGGGCCCTACAATGAGCAGTTCTTC. Amino acids: CASSRGPSGPYNEQFF.

This clonotype has only one observation. Relative to the germline gene, one junction end is altered; a read error may explain this. The CDR3 nucleotides are TGTGCCAGCAGTTTACTGATAGCGGGAGAGGACAATAAGCAGTTCTTC. Residues: CASSLLIAGEDNKQFF. The chain couples TRBV27 to TRBJ2-1, with 9 bases lining up with TRBD2. The V gene's germline CDR1 is MNHEY and CDR2 SMNVEV (reference sequence). The CDR3 has 16 residues.

Of note for this clonotype: A much larger clone differs from this one at a single base, so this may be a read error. V gene TRBV5-1 combines with J gene TRBJ2-3, with D hard to call. With 4 bases removed from V and 1 base from J, the gap between germline ends came to 10 bases. CDR1 SGHRS and CDR2 YFSETQ come from the germline V gene. The CDR3 contains 14 residues. CDR3 sequence: CASSRVSGTDTQYF. The CDR3 nucleotides are TGCGCCAGCAGCCGAGTCTCTGGCACAGATACGCAGTATTTT.

The rearrangement uses TRBV5-1 and TRBJ2-3; 9 bases match TRBD1. This CDR3 comprises 16 residues. V shed 1 base, J shed 4 bases, and the junction held 7 bases outside the gene matches. The germline CDR1 and CDR2 sequences are SGHRS and YFSETQ. The CDR3 loop is CASSLSGQGSADTQYF. In nucleotides, the CDR3 is TGCGCCAGCAGCTTGTCGGGACAGGGTAGTGCAGATACGCAGTATTTT.

The gene calls are TRBV9 and TRBJ1-3, with D hard to call. The V and J ends lost 0 bases and 0 bases respectively, with 13 bases between them. Germline V lookup: CDR1 SGDLS, CDR2 YYNGEE. This CDR3 comprises 17 residues. The CDR3 spells CASSVEMSAFSGNTIYF. CDR3 DNA sequence: TGTGCCAGCAGCGTAGAAATGAGTGCATTCTCTGGAAACACCATATATTTT.

V is TRBV6-5 and J is TRBJ2-3; D might be TRBD1 or TRBD2, each matching 6 bases. CDR3 size: 15 residues. Germline values: CDR1 MNHEY, CDR2 SVGAGI. Trimming cost V 4 bases and J 5 bases, with 16 bases left between them. CDR3 coding DNA: TGTGCCAGCAGTTCAAACAGGGAGGACGTAGATACGCAGTATTTT. This sequence encodes CASSSNREDVDTQYF.

The chain recombines TRBV2 with TRBJ2-5, with unresolved D. With the DNA end fitting TRBJ2-7 better, the J assignment may be wrong. The CDR3 runs 12 residues. CDR1 is SNHLY and CDR2 is FYNNEI in the germline V gene. The chain's CDR3 is CASQVVRAEQYF. In DNA form, the CDR3 reads TGTGCCAGCCAGGTCGTGAGAGCCGAGCAGTACTTC.

This clonotype has ten or more counts. The V call is TRBV5-1, the J call TRBJ2-1; D possibly matches TRBD1 or TRBD2 (5 bases each). Germline loops: CDR1 SGHRS, CDR2 YFSETQ. The CDR3 loop spans 12 amino acids. V shed 4 bases and J shed 14 bases, with 16 bases lying between them. The CDR3 spells CASSPGRGDEFF. The DNA of the CDR3 is TGCGCCAGCAGCCCCGGAAGGGGAGATGAGTTCTTC. Based on the CDR3 plus reference TRBV5-1 and TRBJ2-1, the full variable domain is KAGVTQTPRYLIKTRGQQVTLSCSPISGHRSVSWYQQTPGQGLQFLFEYFSETQRNKGNFPGRFSGRQFSNSRSEMNVSTLELGDSALYLCASSPGRGDEFFGPGTRLTVL.

This chain uses TRBV6-2 or TRBV6-3 with TRBJ2-7; TRBD1 matches 9 bases. V shed 7 bases, J shed 2 bases, and the junction held 6 bases outside the gene matches. CDR3 size: 14 residues. Germline V gene sequence: CDR1 MNHEY, CDR2 SVGEGT. CDR3 bases: TGTGCCAGCAAGCTGGGACAGGGACCCTACGAGCAGTACTTC. It encodes CASKLGQGPYEQYF.

The chain is built from TRBV6-5 and TRBJ1-2; D not resolved. V dropped 8 bases and J dropped 4 bases, with 14 bases sitting between them. The germline V gene encodes CDR1 MNHEY and CDR2 SVGAGI. The CDR3 runs 13 residues. The CDR3 DNA is TGTGCCAGCGTAAAGCGTGAGGGCTATGGCTACACCTTC. It is translated as CASVKREGYGYTF.

The sample holds many counts of this clonotype. V usage is TRBV29-1 and J usage is TRBJ2-1; 7 nucleotides match TRBD2. Germline-derived CDR1 and CDR2 are SQVTM and ANQGSEA. This CDR3 is 13 amino acids long. V lost 6 bases to trimming and J lost 8 bases; unmatched junction nucleotides: 10. The CDR3 here is CSVTSPAGYEQFF. CDR3 nucleotide sequence: TGCAGCGTGACTAGCCCGGCAGGTTATGAGCAGTTCTTC.